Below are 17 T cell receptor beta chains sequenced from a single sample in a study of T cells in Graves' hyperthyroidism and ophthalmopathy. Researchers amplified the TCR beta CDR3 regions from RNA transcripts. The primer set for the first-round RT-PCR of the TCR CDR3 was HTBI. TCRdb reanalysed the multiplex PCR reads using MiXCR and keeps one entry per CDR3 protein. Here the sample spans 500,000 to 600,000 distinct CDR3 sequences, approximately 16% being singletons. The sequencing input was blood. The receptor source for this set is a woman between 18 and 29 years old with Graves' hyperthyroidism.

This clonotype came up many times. CDR3 sequence: CASSYTTGAPNTEAFF. CDR3 bases: TGTGCCAGCAGTTACACCACAGGGGCCCCGAACACTGAAGCTTTCTTT. The chain carries TRBV6-2 or TRBV6-3 and TRBJ1-1; 7 bases align to TRBD1. The CDR3 contains 16 residues. Per the germline V gene, CDR1 is MNHEY and CDR2 is SVGEGT. The V gene end was trimmed by 2 bases and the J gene end by 1 base; junction bases not matched to a gene: 7.

CDR3 in DNA: TGTGCCAGCAGCTCCAGGGCTAGGAACTTCCTTGGATACGAGCAGTACTTC. Its protein product is CASSSRARNFLGYEQYF. This chain uses TRBV5-6 with TRBJ2-7; a possible D gene is TRBD1 (5 bases). The CDR3 extends over 17 amino acids. Germline CDR1 and CDR2: SGHDT and YYEEEE. Deletions cut 3 bases from V and 4 bases from J, with 23 bases between. Supplemented by reference TRBV5-6 and TRBJ2-7, the full variable domain reads DAGVTQSPTHLIKTRGQQVTLRCSPKSGHDTVSWYQQALGQGPQFIFQYYEEEERQRGNFPDRFSGHQFPNYSSELNVNALLLGDSALYLCASSSRARNFLGYEQYFGPGTRLTVT.

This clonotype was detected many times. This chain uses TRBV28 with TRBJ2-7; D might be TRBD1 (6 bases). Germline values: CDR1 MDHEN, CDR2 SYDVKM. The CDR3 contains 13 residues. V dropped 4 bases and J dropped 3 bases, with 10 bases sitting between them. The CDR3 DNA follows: TGTGCCAGCAGTTCAGGGGCCCACTACGAGCAGTACTTC. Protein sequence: CASSSGAHYEQYF.

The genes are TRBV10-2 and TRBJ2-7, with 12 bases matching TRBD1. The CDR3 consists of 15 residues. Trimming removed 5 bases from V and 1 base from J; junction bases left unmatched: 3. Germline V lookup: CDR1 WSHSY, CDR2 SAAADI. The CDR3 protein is CASSRDRGPSYEQYF. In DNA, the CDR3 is TGCGCCAGCAGTCGGGACAGGGGGCCTTCCTACGAGCAGTACTTC.

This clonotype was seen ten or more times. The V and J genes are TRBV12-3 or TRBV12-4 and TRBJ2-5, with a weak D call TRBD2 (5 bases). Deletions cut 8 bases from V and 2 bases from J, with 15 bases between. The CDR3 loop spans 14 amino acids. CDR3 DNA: TGTGCCAGCTTGGGAGAGGGTAGGCAAGAGACCCAGTACTTC. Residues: CASLGEGRQETQYF.

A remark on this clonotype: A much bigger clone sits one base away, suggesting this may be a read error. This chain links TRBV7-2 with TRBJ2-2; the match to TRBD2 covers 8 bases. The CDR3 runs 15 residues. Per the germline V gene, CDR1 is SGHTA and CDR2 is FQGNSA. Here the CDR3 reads CGSSSGGARTGELFF. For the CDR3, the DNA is TGTGGCAGCAGCTCCGGGGGGGCGCGTACCGGGGAGCTGTTTTTT.

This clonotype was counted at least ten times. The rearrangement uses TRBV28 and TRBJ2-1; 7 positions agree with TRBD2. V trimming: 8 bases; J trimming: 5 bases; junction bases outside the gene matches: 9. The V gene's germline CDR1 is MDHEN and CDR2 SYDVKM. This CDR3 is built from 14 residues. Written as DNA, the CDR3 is TGTGCCAGCTTCCCGCGCGGGAGCGACAATGAGCAGTTCTTC. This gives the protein CASFPRGSDNEQFF.

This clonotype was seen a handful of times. This chain's CDR3 is CASSGQGFYGYTF. The CDR3 DNA is TGTGCCAGCAGTGGGCAGGGGTTCTATGGCTACACCTTC. This chain joins TRBV25-1 and TRBJ1-2, with D tentatively TRBD1 (6 bases). Germline CDR1 MGHDK, CDR2 SYGVNS. This CDR3 is built from 13 residues. V was pared by 4 bases and J by 4 bases, with 10 bases between.

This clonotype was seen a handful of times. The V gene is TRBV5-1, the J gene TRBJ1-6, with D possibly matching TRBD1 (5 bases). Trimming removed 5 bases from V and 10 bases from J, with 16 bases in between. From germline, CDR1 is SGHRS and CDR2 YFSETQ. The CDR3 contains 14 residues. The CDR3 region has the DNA TGCGCCAGCAGTTACCGGGACCCTGGATCACCCCTCCACTTT. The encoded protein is CASSYRDPGSPLHF. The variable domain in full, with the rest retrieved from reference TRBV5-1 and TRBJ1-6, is KAGVTQTPRYLIKTRGQQVTLSCSPISGHRSVSWYQQTPGQGLQFLFEYFSETQRNKGNFPGRFSGRQFSNSRSEMNVSTLELGDSALYLCASSYRDPGSPLHFGNGTRLTVT.

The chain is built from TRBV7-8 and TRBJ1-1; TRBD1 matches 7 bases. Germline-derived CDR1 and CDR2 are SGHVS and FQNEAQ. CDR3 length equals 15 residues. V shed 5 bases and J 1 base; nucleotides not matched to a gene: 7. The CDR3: CASSPDRVGNTEAFF. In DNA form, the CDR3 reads TGTGCCAGCAGCCCCGACAGGGTGGGGAACACTGAAGCTTTCTTT.

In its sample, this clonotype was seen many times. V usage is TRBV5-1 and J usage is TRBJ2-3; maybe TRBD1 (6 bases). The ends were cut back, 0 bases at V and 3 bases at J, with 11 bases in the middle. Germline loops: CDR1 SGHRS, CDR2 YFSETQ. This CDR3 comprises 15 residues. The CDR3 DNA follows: TGCGCCAGCAGCTTGGACGCAGGGGTGACAGATACGCAGTATTTT. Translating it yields CASSLDAGVTDTQYF.

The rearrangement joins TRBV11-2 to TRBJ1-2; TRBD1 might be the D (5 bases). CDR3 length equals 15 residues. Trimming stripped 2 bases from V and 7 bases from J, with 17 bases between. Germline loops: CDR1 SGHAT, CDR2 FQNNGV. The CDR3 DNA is TGTGCCAGCAGCTTACTTCCTGGGGCGGGCGGTGGCTACACCTTC. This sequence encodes CASSLLPGAGGGYTF.

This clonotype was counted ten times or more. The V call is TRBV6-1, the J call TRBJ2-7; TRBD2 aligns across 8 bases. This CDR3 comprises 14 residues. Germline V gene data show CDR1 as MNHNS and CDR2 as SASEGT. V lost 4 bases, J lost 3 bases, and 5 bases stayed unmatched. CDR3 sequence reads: CASSVTSGGYEQYF. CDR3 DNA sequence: TGTGCCAGCAGTGTCACTAGCGGCGGCTACGAGCAGTACTTC.

The CDR3 DNA follows: TGTGCCAGCAGGTCCGGGACAGGGGGCTCCTATGGCTACACCTTC. Translated, it gives CASRSGTGGSYGYTF. The rearrangement joins TRBV6-1 to TRBJ1-2; 12 positions match TRBD1. V gave up 6 bases and J gave up 4 bases; unmatched junction bases: 6. From germline, CDR1 is MNHNS and CDR2 SASEGT. The CDR3 has 15 residues.

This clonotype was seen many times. CDR3 sequence: CASSPGERGTEAFF. DNA for the CDR3: TGTGCCAGCAGCCCCGGAGAAAGGGGCACTGAAGCTTTCTTT. V is TRBV7-9 and J is TRBJ1-1, with D perhaps matching TRBD1 (5 bases). Germline values: CDR1 SEHNR, CDR2 FQNEAQ (reference sequence). CDR3 length equals 14 residues. V was pared by 5 bases and J by 4 bases, with 14 bases between. Together with reference TRBV7-9 and TRBJ1-1, the CDR3 gives the full variable domain: DTGVSQNPRHKITKRGQNVTFRCDPISEHNRLYWYRQTLGQGPEFLTYFQNEAQLEKSRLLSDRFSAERPKGSFSTLEIQRTEQGDSAMYLCASSPGERGTEAFFGQGTRLTVV.

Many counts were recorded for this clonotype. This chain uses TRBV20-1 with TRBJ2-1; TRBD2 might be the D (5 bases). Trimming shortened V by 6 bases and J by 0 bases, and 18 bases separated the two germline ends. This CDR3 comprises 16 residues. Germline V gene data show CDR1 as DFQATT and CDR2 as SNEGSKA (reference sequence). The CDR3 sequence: CSAKTRESGSYNEQFF. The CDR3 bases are TGCAGTGCAAAAACGAGGGAGAGCGGCTCCTACAATGAGCAGTTCTTC.

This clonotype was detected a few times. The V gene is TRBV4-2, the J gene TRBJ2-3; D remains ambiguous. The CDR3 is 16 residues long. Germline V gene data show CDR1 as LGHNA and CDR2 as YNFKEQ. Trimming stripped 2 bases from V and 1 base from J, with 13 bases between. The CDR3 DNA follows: TGTGCCAGCAGCCAATCTGGGAAGAAAGGCACAGATACGCAGTATTTT. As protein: CASSQSGKKGTDTQYF.